Listed below are T cell receptor beta chains from one sample, sequenced in a study of shared clonotypes between healthy human individuals. Profiling relied on immunoSEQ multiplex PCR, and the TCRdb table lists in-frame clones only, not all of them. The table has 85,000 to 100,000 clones, 60% to 70% seen once. The sequencing sample was made of memory CD8+ T cells sorted from blood. Receptor source: a man aged 25-45 years in good health. Both conserved end residues are part of each CDR3. D genes are given only for firm matches. Rows may omit the clone size; those that give it use once, few, many or a size class.

j_gene: TRBJ2-7
len: 14
abundance: -
v_gene: TRBV7-9
d_gene: TRBD2
CDR3nt: TGTGCCAGCAGCTTAGGGACTAGACCCTACGAGCAGTACTTC
CDR3aa: CASSLGTRPYEQYF

j_gene: TRBJ1-1
len: 14
abundance: -
v_gene: TRBV6-1
d_gene: -
CDR3nt: TGTGCCAGCAGTGGACGGAACCTGGGCACTGAAGCTTTCTTT
CDR3aa: CASSGRNLGTEAFF

j_gene: TRBJ1-1
len: 15
abundance: -
v_gene: TRBV4-3
d_gene: -
CDR3nt: TGCGCCAGCAGCGAGCGGGTGCTGAGGAACACTGAAGCTTTCTTT
CDR3aa: CASSERVLRNTEAFF

j_gene: TRBJ2-1
len: 16
abundance: -
v_gene: TRBV29-1
d_gene: TRBD2
CDR3nt: TGCAGCGTCCCCTCCTGGACTAGCGGGCTCGCGAATGAGCAGTTCTTC
CDR3aa: CSVPSWTSGLANEQFF

j_gene: TRBJ2-1
len: 15
abundance: -
v_gene: TRBV10-3
d_gene: -
CDR3nt: TGTGCCACCCTCCCGACAGGGGAGGGCTACAATGAGCAGTTCTTC
CDR3aa: CATLPTGEGYNEQFF

j_gene: TRBJ2-5
len: 15
abundance: -
v_gene: TRBV5-4
d_gene: TRBD1
CDR3nt: TGTGCCAGCAGCTTGGATAGGGGGCCCCAAGAGACCCAGTACTTC
CDR3aa: CASSLDRGPQETQYF

j_gene: TRBJ2-5
len: 15
abundance: -
v_gene: TRBV6-6
d_gene: -
CDR3nt: TGTGCCAGCAGTTACTCACACTCCATGGGGGAGACCCAGTACTTC
CDR3aa: CASSYSHSMGETQYF

j_gene: TRBJ1-2
len: 13
abundance: few
v_gene: TRBV25-1
d_gene: -
CDR3nt: TGTGCCAGCAGTTTGGGAAAGACCTATGGCTACACCTTC
CDR3aa: CASSLGKTYGYTF

j_gene: TRBJ2-5
len: 16
abundance: many
v_gene: TRBV25-1
d_gene: TRBD1
CDR3nt: TGTGCCAGCAGTGGCTATAACCGGGACAGCCAAGAGTCCCAGTACTTC
CDR3aa: CASSGYNRDSQESQYF

j_gene: TRBJ2-1
len: 14
abundance: -
v_gene: TRBV5-4
d_gene: TRBD2
CDR3nt: TGTGCCAGCACCACTAGCGTTGCTCCCAATGAGCAGTTCTTC
CDR3aa: CASTTSVAPNEQFF

j_gene: TRBJ2-2
len: 13
abundance: -
v_gene: TRBV27
d_gene: -
CDR3nt: TGTGCCAGCAGTTTGCAGATCACCGGGGAGCTGTTTTTT
CDR3aa: CASSLQITGELFF

j_gene: TRBJ2-3
len: 13
abundance: -
v_gene: TRBV9
d_gene: -
CDR3nt: TGTGCCAGCAGCGTAGACCGCCAGAATACGCAGTATTTT
CDR3aa: CASSVDRQNTQYF

j_gene: TRBJ1-1
len: 20
abundance: -
v_gene: TRBV27
d_gene: -
CDR3nt: TGTGCCAGCAGTTTATTTAGGGGCCCCAACGGACGGACTTTGAACACTGAAGCTTTCTTT
CDR3aa: CASSLFRGPNGRTLNTEAFF

j_gene: TRBJ2-1
len: 18
abundance: -
v_gene: TRBV7-9
d_gene: TRBD2
CDR3nt: TGTGCCAGCAGCTCCTCGATACCGGGACTAGCGGTCTACAATGAGCAGTTCTTC
CDR3aa: CASSSSIPGLAVYNEQFF

j_gene: TRBJ2-3
len: 13
abundance: few
v_gene: TRBV27
d_gene: -
CDR3nt: TGTGCCAGCACCAGGGGCGGCACAGATACGCAGTATTTT
CDR3aa: CASTRGGTDTQYF

j_gene: TRBJ2-2
len: 13
abundance: -
v_gene: TRBV10-1
d_gene: -
CDR3nt: TGCGCCAACGGGTGTCGCAACACCGGGGAGCTGTTTTTT
CDR3aa: CANGCRNTGELFF

j_gene: TRBJ2-3
len: 12
abundance: -
v_gene: TRBV29-1
d_gene: -
CDR3nt: TGCAGCGTTGCCCAGGGCGCAGATACGCAGTATTTT
CDR3aa: CSVAQGADTQYF

j_gene: TRBJ2-7
len: 14
abundance: -
v_gene: TRBV5-1
d_gene: TRBD2
CDR3nt: TGCGCCAGCAGCTTCGATAGCGGGTCCGGCGAGCAGTACTTC
CDR3aa: CASSFDSGSGEQYF

j_gene: TRBJ1-4
len: 12
abundance: few
v_gene: TRBV29-1
d_gene: TRBD1
CDR3nt: TGCAGCGCGGGACAGGGTGGCGAAAAACTGTTTTTT
CDR3aa: CSAGQGGEKLFF

j_gene: TRBJ2-6
len: 19
abundance: -
v_gene: TRBV28
d_gene: TRBD1
CDR3nt: TGTGCCAGCAGTTCCCCTACCGGGACAGCCCCTGGCGGGGCCAACGTCCTGACTTTC
CDR3aa: CASSSPTGTAPGGANVLTF

j_gene: TRBJ2-1
len: 14
abundance: -
v_gene: TRBV2
d_gene: -
CDR3nt: TGTGCCAGCAGTGTCCATCCCACCTACAATGAGCAGTTCTTC
CDR3aa: CASSVHPTYNEQFF

j_gene: TRBJ1-2
len: 12
abundance: few
v_gene: TRBV28
d_gene: -
CDR3nt: TGTGCCAGCATTAAGTCACTCGGTGGCTACACCTTC
CDR3aa: CASIKSLGGYTF

j_gene: TRBJ1-1
len: 13
abundance: -
v_gene: TRBV13
d_gene: -
CDR3nt: TGTGCCAGCAGCTTACGAGGGAACACTGAAGCTTTCTTT
CDR3aa: CASSLRGNTEAFF

j_gene: TRBJ2-2
len: 15
abundance: many
v_gene: TRBV2
d_gene: -
CDR3nt: TGTGCCAGCAGTGAGGTAAAGGGCACCACCGGGGAGCTGTTTTTT
CDR3aa: CASSEVKGTTGELFF

j_gene: TRBJ2-6
len: 17
abundance: -
v_gene: TRBV14
d_gene: -
CDR3nt: TGTGCCAGCAGCCGACGATCAGGGAACTCTGGGGCCAACGTCCTGACTTTC
CDR3aa: CASSRRSGNSGANVLTF

j_gene: TRBJ2-7
len: 11
abundance: few
v_gene: TRBV7-2
d_gene: -
CDR3nt: TGTGCCAGCAGCTTAGGGAACGAGCAGTACTTC
CDR3aa: CASSLGNEQYF

j_gene: TRBJ2-6
len: 18
abundance: -
v_gene: TRBV4-2
d_gene: -
CDR3nt: TGTGCCAGCAGCGTCAGGGGCAAATTACAAAGTCGGGCCAACGTCCTGACTTTC
CDR3aa: CASSVRGKLQSRANVLTF

j_gene: TRBJ1-1
len: 15
abundance: many
v_gene: TRBV5-1
d_gene: TRBD1
CDR3nt: TGCGCCAGCAGCTTGCGACAGGGGCTGAGCACTGAAGCTTTCTTT
CDR3aa: CASSLRQGLSTEAFF

j_gene: TRBJ2-4
len: 14
abundance: -
v_gene: TRBV19
d_gene: -
CDR3nt: TGTGCCAGTATCCTGCAGGGAGCCAAAAACATTCAGTACTTC
CDR3aa: CASILQGAKNIQYF

j_gene: TRBJ2-1
len: 15
abundance: few
v_gene: TRBV5-6
d_gene: TRBD2
CDR3nt: TGTGCCAGCCTGGGCCGACTAGCGGGAGTTAATGAGCAGTTCTTC
CDR3aa: CASLGRLAGVNEQFF

j_gene: TRBJ2-7
len: 13
abundance: -
v_gene: TRBV30
d_gene: -
CDR3nt: TGTGCCTGGAGTATAGGTGGCGGTTACGAGCAGTACTTC
CDR3aa: CAWSIGGGYEQYF

j_gene: TRBJ2-3
len: 15
abundance: -
v_gene: TRBV10-3
d_gene: -
CDR3nt: TGTGCCATCAGTATCGGGACTTCTAGCACAGATACGCAGTATTTT
CDR3aa: CAISIGTSSTDTQYF

j_gene: TRBJ2-1
len: 17
abundance: many
v_gene: TRBV19
d_gene: -
CDR3nt: TGTGCCAGTAGCCCGTCCCTCGGGGGATCTACCTACAATGAGCAGTTCTTC
CDR3aa: CASSPSLGGSTYNEQFF

j_gene: TRBJ2-3
len: 16
abundance: -
v_gene: TRBV5-5
d_gene: -
CDR3nt: TGTGCCAGCAGCTTGTTTGCGTCCGGGACAATGGATACGCAGTATTTT
CDR3aa: CASSLFASGTMDTQYF

j_gene: TRBJ2-3
len: 17
abundance: few
v_gene: TRBV6-4
d_gene: TRBD2
CDR3nt: TGTGCCAGCAGTGACGGCGGGAGTGCGTCAGGCACAGATACGCAGTATTTT
CDR3aa: CASSDGGSASGTDTQYF

j_gene: TRBJ2-7
len: 13
abundance: -
v_gene: TRBV11-3
d_gene: -
CDR3nt: TGTGCCAGCAGCTCCTCCGCCTCCTACGAGCAGTACTTC
CDR3aa: CASSSSASYEQYF

j_gene: TRBJ2-1
len: 14
abundance: once
v_gene: TRBV6-1
d_gene: -
CDR3nt: TGTGCCAGCAGTGAACCAGCGGGTGGAAATGAGCAGTTCTTC
CDR3aa: CASSEPAGGNEQFF

j_gene: TRBJ2-1
len: 11
abundance: -
v_gene: TRBV6-5
d_gene: -
CDR3nt: TGTGCCAGCGGGTTCAACTACGAGCAGTTCTTC
CDR3aa: CASGFNYEQFF

j_gene: TRBJ1-2
len: 15
abundance: once
v_gene: TRBV13
d_gene: TRBD1
CDR3nt: TGTGCCAGCAGCTTAGGAACTGGGACAGGAGATGGCTACACCTTC
CDR3aa: CASSLGTGTGDGYTF

j_gene: TRBJ2-7
len: 15
abundance: many
v_gene: TRBV18
d_gene: TRBD1
CDR3nt: TGTGCCAGCTCACCATCGGGACAGGGTCTCTACGAGCAGTACTTC
CDR3aa: CASSPSGQGLYEQYF

j_gene: TRBJ2-7
len: 14
abundance: -
v_gene: TRBV6-5
d_gene: -
CDR3nt: TGTGCCAGCAGTTACCGCCCAGGGTGGCACGAGCAGTACTTC
CDR3aa: CASSYRPGWHEQYF

j_gene: TRBJ2-7
len: 18
abundance: -
v_gene: TRBV28
d_gene: TRBD1
CDR3nt: TGTGCCAGCAGTTTAGGTCCAGGGGGTATTTCGAGCTCCTACGAGCAGTACTTC
CDR3aa: CASSLGPGGISSSYEQYF

j_gene: TRBJ2-7
len: 15
abundance: -
v_gene: TRBV5-1
d_gene: -
CDR3nt: TGCGCCAGCAGCTTGGTCCGGGGGTCGGGTTACGAGCAGTACTTC
CDR3aa: CASSLVRGSGYEQYF

j_gene: TRBJ2-2
len: 15
abundance: -
v_gene: TRBV28
d_gene: TRBD2
CDR3nt: TGTGCCAGCAGCCCGGGACTAGCGAACACCGGGGAGCTGTTTTTT
CDR3aa: CASSPGLANTGELFF

j_gene: TRBJ2-3
len: 17
abundance: -
v_gene: TRBV10-1
d_gene: TRBD1
CDR3nt: TGCGCCAGCAGTGAGTCGGGGACAGGGGGCTCGATCGATACGCAGTATTTT
CDR3aa: CASSESGTGGSIDTQYF

j_gene: TRBJ2-7
len: 14
abundance: -
v_gene: TRBV27
d_gene: TRBD2
CDR3nt: TGTGCCAGCCATGGGAGGGAAAGGGCCTACGAGCAGTACTTC
CDR3aa: CASHGRERAYEQYF

j_gene: TRBJ2-3
len: 17
abundance: -
v_gene: TRBV7-6
d_gene: -
CDR3nt: TGTGCCAGCAAGGCCCAGCGGAGTACCTATAGCACAGATACGCAGTATTTT
CDR3aa: CASKAQRSTYSTDTQYF